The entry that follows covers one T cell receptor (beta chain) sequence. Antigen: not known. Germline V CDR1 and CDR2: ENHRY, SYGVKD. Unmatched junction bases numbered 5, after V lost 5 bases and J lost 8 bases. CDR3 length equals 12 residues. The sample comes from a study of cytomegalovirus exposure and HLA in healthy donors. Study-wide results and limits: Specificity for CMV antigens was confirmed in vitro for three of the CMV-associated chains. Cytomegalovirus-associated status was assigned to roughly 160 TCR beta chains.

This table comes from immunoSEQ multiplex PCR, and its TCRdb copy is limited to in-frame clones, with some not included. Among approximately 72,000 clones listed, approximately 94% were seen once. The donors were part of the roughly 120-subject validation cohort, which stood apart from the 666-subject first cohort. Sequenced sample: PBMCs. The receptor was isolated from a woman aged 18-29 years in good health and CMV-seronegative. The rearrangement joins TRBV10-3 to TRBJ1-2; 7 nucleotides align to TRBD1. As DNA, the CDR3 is TGTGCCATCAGTTCAGCGACAGGGGGCTACACCTTC. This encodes CAISSATGGYTF.